The 20 T cell receptor beta chains below all came from one sample that was sequenced in a study of long-term antiretroviral therapy in people with HIV. Survey-level immunoSEQ v3.0 assays were run. Assay used: immunoSEQ multiplex PCR; TCRdb lists only in-frame clones, some missing. This table holds more than 30,000 clones, around 75% found once. Sequencing was performed on unsorted PBMCs, taken 1.9 years after starting antiretroviral therapy. The source of these receptors is a man aged 18-30 years with HIV.

This chain links TRBV28 with TRBJ2-7; 11 bases line up with TRBD2. This CDR3 is 14 amino acids long. Germline loops: CDR1 MDHEN, CDR2 SYDVKM. V trimming: 2 bases; J trimming: 6 bases; junction bases outside the gene matches: 3. The CDR3 sequence is CASSLHLAGGEQYF. The CDR3 nucleotides are TGTGCCAGCAGTTTACATCTAGCGGGGGGCGAGCAGTACTTC.

Within the sample, this clone is medium-sized. This rearrangement joins TRBV11-3 to TRBJ2-5; D is perhaps TRBD2 (5 bases). Looked up from germline, CDR1 is SGHNT and CDR2 is YENEEA. This CDR3 region has 15 residues. V was trimmed by 1 base and J by 4 bases, leaving 13 bases between them. CDR3 nucleotide sequence: TGTGCCAGCAGCTTAGGTCGGGGAGAGGGAGAGACCCAGTACTTC. Encoded protein: CASSLGRGEGETQYF.

The chain uses TRBV28 and TRBJ1-2, with D uncertain. Germline V gene sequence: CDR1 MDHEN, CDR2 SYDVKM. The CDR3 totals 13 residues. Trimming took 1 base from V and 4 from J, leaving 7 bases between them. CDR3 residues: CASSLSTAYGYTF. The CDR3 DNA reads as TGTGCCAGCAGTTTATCAACAGCCTATGGCTACACCTTC.

This clone was counted between two and nine times. The chain combines TRBV25-1 with TRBJ1-2; no clear D gene. The V and J ends lost 2 bases and 9 bases respectively, with 10 bases between them. CDR1 MGHDK and CDR2 SYGVNS come from the germline V gene. CDR3 length: 12 amino acids. Here the CDR3 DNA reads TGTGCCAGCAGTGAAATTGGTACTCGCTACACCTTC. Its translation: CASSEIGTRYTF.

The chain uses TRBV5-4 and TRBJ2-7; no firm D call. The V end lost 4 bases, the J end lost 2 bases, and 28 bases lay between the germline ends. The germline CDR1 and CDR2 sequences are SGHNT and YYREEE (reference sequence). The CDR3 contains 19 residues. As DNA, the CDR3 is TGTGCCAGCAGCAAACACCCGACCATTGGGTCCGAACTTCCCTACGAGCAGTACTTC. It codes for CASSKHPTIGSELPYEQYF.

About this clone: Other DNA sequences in the sample encode the same CDR3. V and J are TRBV4-1 and TRBJ1-2; D is unresolved. Between the trimmed V and J ends, which lost 0 bases and 4 bases, there was a span of 6 bases. The CDR3 has 13 residues. Looked up from germline, CDR1 is MGHRA and CDR2 is YSYEKL. Here the CDR3 DNA reads TGCGCCAGCAGCCAAGAACGCGGCTATGGCTACACCTTC. It yields the protein CASSQERGYGYTF.

The count of this clone is one. The CDR3 loop is CASSLDSTNEKLFF. CDR3 nucleotide sequence: TGCGCCAGCAGCTTGGATTCAACTAATGAAAAACTGTTTTTT. The chain recombines TRBV5-1 with TRBJ1-4, with unresolved D. The germline CDR1 and CDR2 sequences are SGHRS and YFSETQ. Trimming took 0 bases from V and 0 from J, leaving 3 bases between them. CDR3 size: 14 residues.

The chain employs TRBV18 and TRBJ2-3; D is perhaps TRBD2 (5 bases). The V gene's germline CDR1 is KGHSH and CDR2 LQKENI. The CDR3 contains 13 residues. V lost 3 bases and J 4 bases, leaving 8 bases between the germline ends. The CDR3 DNA reads as TGTGCCAGCTCACCCGAGGGTCCAGATACGCAGTATTTT. This codes for CASSPEGPDTQYF. Drawing the rest from reference TRBV18 and TRBJ2-3, the complete variable domain is NAGVMQNPRHLVRRRGQEARLRCSPMKGHSHVYWYRQLPEEGLKFMVYLQKENIIDESGMPKERFSAEFPKEGPSILRIQQVVRGDSAAYFCASSPEGPDTQYFGPGTRLTVL.

The chain uses TRBV7-6 and TRBJ1-1; D not certain. The V end was cut by 5 bases, the J end by 1 base, with 8 bases between. The CDR3 is 13 amino acids. Germline lookup yields CDR1 SGHVS and CDR2 FNYEAQ. The CDR3 loop is CASSRERNTEAFF. DNA for the CDR3: TGTGCCAGCAGCCGGGAGCGGAACACTGAAGCTTTCTTT.

The rearrangement uses TRBV5-1 and TRBJ1-4; D is perhaps TRBD1 (6 bases). Germline V gene data show CDR1 as SGHRS and CDR2 as YFSETQ. The germline V and J ends were trimmed by 0 bases and 7 bases, with 13 bases remaining between them. The CDR3 consists of 15 residues. The CDR3 region is CASSLGRGRTEKLFF. The CDR3, as DNA: TGCGCCAGCAGCTTGGGACGGGGGCGGACTGAAAAACTGTTTTTT.

In DNA, the CDR3 is TGTGCCAGCATGGGGGACAGGGATGAAAAACTGTTTTTT. Translating gives CASMGDRDEKLFF. V usage is TRBV2 and J usage is TRBJ1-4, with 9 bases matching TRBD1. V shed 7 bases and J 6 bases; nucleotides not matched to a gene: 3. Germline V lookup: CDR1 SNHLY, CDR2 FYNNEI. The CDR3 sequence is 13 residues long.

With regard to this clone: Within the sample, other DNA sequences also encode this same CDR3. The rearrangement joins TRBV15 to TRBJ1-4; tentatively, D is TRBD1 (6 bases). Looked up from germline, CDR1 is LNHNV and CDR2 is YYDKDF (reference sequence). V lost 5 bases to trimming and J lost 5 bases, with 12 bases between them. There are 14 residues in the CDR3. In DNA form, the CDR3 reads TGTGCCACCAGCCTGGGGCAGGGGAATGAAAAACTGTTTTTT. Its translation: CATSLGQGNEKLFF.

This clone was counted once. The junction shows a germline mismatch at one end, possibly a read error. V usage is TRBV7-7 and J usage is TRBJ2-7; a weak D match, TRBD2 (5 bases). Germline V gene data show CDR1 as SSHAT and CDR2 as FNYEAQ (reference sequence). The CDR3 is made up of 15 amino acids. The CDR3 reads CASSLAYGSSYEQYF. CDR3 bases: TGTGCTAGCAGCTTGGCTTATGGGAGCTCCTACGAGCAGTACTTC.

In DNA, the CDR3 is TGTGCCAGAAGCCCGGTGACGACAGGGGACCACGAGCAGTACTTC. Protein product: CARSPVTTGDHEQYF. The chain has TRBV5-3 and TRBJ2-7, with 8 nucleotides matching TRBD1. TRBV5-3 is filed as an ORF, its function uncertain. The V and J ends lost 4 bases and 5 bases, in that order; junction bases with no gene match: 11. The length of the CDR3 is 15 residues.

This clone was counted between two and nine times. This chain uses TRBV4-1 with TRBJ2-1; perhaps D is TRBD1 or TRBD2 (5 bases each). V gave up 4 bases and J gave up 8 bases, with 15 bases separating them. CDR3 length: 14 amino acids. Germline assignment: CDR1 MGHRA and CDR2 YSYEKL. CDR3 sequence: CASSPRSGPHEQFF. CDR3 bases: TGCGCCAGCAGCCCGAGGTCGGGGCCCCATGAGCAGTTCTTC.

The genes are TRBV7-3 and TRBJ1-3, with 10 bases matching TRBD1. Germline lookup yields CDR1 SGHTA and CDR2 FQGTGA. CDR3 length: 17 residues. Trimming at V came to 4 bases and at J to 3 bases, leaving 9 bases not matched to a gene. The CDR3 region is CASSYLSTGGFGNTIYF. CDR3 in DNA: TGTGCCAGCAGCTACCTTTCGACAGGGGGCTTTGGAAACACCATATATTTT. The whole variable domain, filled in from reference TRBV7-3 and TRBJ1-3, reads GAGVSQTPSNKVTEKGKYVELRCDPISGHTALYWYRQSLGQGPEFLIYFQGTGAADDSGLPNDRFFAVRPEGSVSTLKIQRTERGDSAVYLCASSYLSTGGFGNTIYFGEGSWLTVV.

The chain uses TRBV6-5 and TRBJ1-1; maybe TRBD1 (6 bases). Looked up from germline, CDR1 is MNHEY and CDR2 is SVGAGI. This CDR3 contains 14 residues. Trimming pared 2 bases from V and 3 bases from J, leaving 10 bases between. CDR3 residues: CASSYRGQDTEAFF. The CDR3 bases are TGTGCCAGCAGTTACAGGGGACAAGACACTGAAGCTTTCTTT.

V usage is TRBV5-1 and J usage is TRBJ1-6; D gene ambiguous. The CDR3 has 14 residues. With 0 bases removed from V and 9 bases from J, the gap between germline ends came to 10 bases. CDR1 and CDR2 (germline): SGHRS, YFSETQ. CDR3 coding DNA: TGCGCCAGCAGCTTGGCAGGTCATATTTCACCCCTCCACTTT. Translating gives CASSLAGHISPLHF.

The rearrangement uses TRBV7-2 and TRBJ1-1; D not certain. The CDR3 has 12 amino acids. Germline V gives CDR1 SGHTA, CDR2 FQGNSA. V lost 1 base and J lost 11, with 11 bases in between. The CDR3 nucleotides are TGTGCCAGCAGCTTAGGTGTTGGAAGGGCTTTCTTT. This gives the protein CASSLGVGRAFF.

V gene TRBV29-1 combines with J gene TRBJ1-2; D remains ambiguous. The CDR3 is 12 residues long. Germline lookup yields CDR1 SQVTM and CDR2 ANQGSEA. The V end lost 4 bases, the J end lost 2 bases, and 8 bases lay between the germline ends. The CDR3 DNA follows: TGCAGCGTTGTAGGGCAAAACTATGGCTACACCTTC. Translated, it gives CSVVGQNYGYTF.